The 24 T cell receptor beta chains reported below all come from one sample, sequenced in a study of identical twins' blood T cells. In TCRdb, the 5' RACE reads were re-called with MiXCR into one record per CDR3 protein. The sample has 350,000 to 400,000 distinct CDR3 sequences, over 25% seen once. Source material: PBMCs. The receptors derive from a woman between 18 and 49 years old in good health.

This clonotype has just a few counts. The chain recombines TRBV27 with TRBJ1-5, with 8 bases lining up with TRBD1. V was pared by 1 base and J by 1 base, with 15 bases of the junction left unmatched. This CDR3 has 20 residues. CDR1 and CDR2 (germline): MNHEY, SMNVEV (reference sequence). The CDR3: CASSLFSGQGVDASNQPQHF. CDR3 sequence (DNA): TGTGCCAGCAGTTTATTCTCCGGACAGGGAGTAGATGCGAGCAATCAGCCCCAGCATTTT.

In DNA, the CDR3 is TGTGCCAGCAGGACCGGACTATACGAGCAGTACTTC. This encodes CASRTGLYEQYF. The V call is TRBV6-2 or TRBV6-3, the J call TRBJ2-7, with a tentative D call TRBD2 (6 bases). Germline CDR1 reads MNHEY; CDR2 reads SVGEGT. The V end lost 6 bases, the J end lost 4 bases, and 10 bases lay between the germline ends. The CDR3 loop spans 12 amino acids.

This clonotype was counted once. The rearrangement joins TRBV20-1 to TRBJ2-1; 7 nucleotides line up with TRBD1. V lost 6 bases, J lost 1 base, and 3 bases stayed unmatched. Germline V CDR1 and CDR2: DFQATT, SNEGSKA (reference sequence). The CDR3 runs 13 residues. CDR3 coding DNA: TGCAGTGCAGAGGGGGCTTCCTACAATGAGCAGTTCTTC. It codes for CSAEGASYNEQFF.

Only a few counts were recorded for this clonotype. The chain employs TRBV5-1 and TRBJ2-3; D ambiguous. The CDR3 is made up of 13 amino acids. Germline values: CDR1 SGHRS, CDR2 YFSETQ. Deletions cut 3 bases from V and 6 bases from J, with 11 bases between. Here the CDR3 DNA reads TGCGCCAGCAGCTCCCTCGTCGCGGATACGCAGTATTTT. Translation: CASSSLVADTQYF.

The rearrangement joins TRBV7-2 to TRBJ1-2, with D possibly TRBD1 on 6 matching bases. The CDR3 extends over 13 amino acids. Germline assignment: CDR1 SGHTA and CDR2 FQGNSA. The V and J ends lost 2 bases and 7 bases respectively, with 11 bases between them. The CDR3: CASSLNAQGGYTF. The CDR3 DNA is TGTGCCAGCAGCTTAAATGCACAGGGTGGCTACACCTTC.

CDR3 loop: CASSVTTSPYNEQFF. Written as DNA, the CDR3 is TGTGCCAGCAGCGTAACCACTAGCCCCTACAATGAGCAGTTCTTC. This rearrangement joins TRBV9 to TRBJ2-1; weak D call: TRBD2 (6 bases). Trimming stripped 1 base from V and 2 bases from J, with 10 bases between. This CDR3 spans 15 amino acids. Germline V gene lookup returns CDR1 SGDLS and CDR2 YYNGEE.

This clonotype was seen more than once but under ten times. The chain uses TRBV2 and TRBJ2-1, with D perhaps TRBD2 (6 bases). The CDR3 extends over 15 amino acids. The V gene lost 6 bases and the J gene lost 1 base, with 13 bases spanning the gap. From germline, CDR1 is SNHLY and CDR2 FYNNEI. The CDR3 protein is CASSRVAGSYNEQFF. DNA of the CDR3: TGTGCCAGCAGCCGGGTGGCGGGATCCTACAATGAGCAGTTCTTC.

On this clonotype: One junction end does not reproduce the germline sequence, and a read error may be involved. This rearrangement joins TRBV29-1 to TRBJ1-1; D uncertain. Germline values: CDR1 SQVTM, CDR2 ANQGSEA. The CDR3 extends over 13 amino acids. This CDR3 is CIVEAGTGTEAFF. The CDR3 DNA reads as TGCATCGTTGAAGCCGGCACGGGGACTGAAGCTTTCTTT.

This rearrangement joins TRBV20-1 to TRBJ2-1; 13 nucleotides line up with TRBD2. Germline loops: CDR1 DFQATT, CDR2 SNEGSKA (reference sequence). This CDR3 has 17 residues. V lost 6 bases, J lost 5 bases, and 13 bases stayed unmatched. CDR3 in DNA: TGCAGTGCCACGAAGGATCACGGACTAGCGGGAGACAATGAGCAGTTCTTC. Protein: CSATKDHGLAGDNEQFF.

The V call is TRBV10-3, the J call TRBJ1-5; D may be TRBD1 (6 bases). The germline V gene encodes CDR1 ENHRY and CDR2 SYGVKD. The CDR3 is 14 amino acids. V lost 8 bases, J lost 3 bases, and 14 bases lay in between. The CDR3 sequence is CAIGREGVNQPQHF. CDR3 DNA sequence: TGTGCCATCGGGAGGGAGGGGGTCAATCAGCCCCAGCATTTT.

This clonotype has more than one count but fewer than ten. The chain combines TRBV27 with TRBJ1-5; D not certain. Per germline, CDR1 MNHEY and CDR2 SMNVEV (reference sequence). The CDR3 spans 13 residues. V lost 3 bases to trimming and J lost 3 bases, with 6 bases between them. CDR3 residues: CASSFGINQPQHF. CDR3 DNA sequence: TGTGCCAGCAGTTTCGGAATCAATCAGCCCCAGCATTTT.

The rearrangement uses TRBV10-3 and TRBJ1-1, with a weak D call TRBD1 (5 bases). Germline V gives CDR1 ENHRY, CDR2 SYGVKD. The CDR3 consists of 13 residues. The V end lost 3 bases, the J end lost 6 bases, and 11 bases lay between the germline ends. CDR3 nucleotides: TGTGCCATCAGTGACGGGGGACCGGCTGAAGCTTTCTTT. Translated: CAISDGGPAEAFF.

The rearrangement joins TRBV29-1 to TRBJ2-1, with 9 bases identical to TRBD1. Germline assignment: CDR1 SQVTM and CDR2 ANQGSEA. The CDR3 has 13 amino acids. After removal of 6 bases from V and 9 bases from J, the junction contained 9 bases not matched to a gene. The CDR3, as DNA: TGCAGCGTCGACCGGGACAGGGATTGTGAGCAGTTCTTC. Its protein is CSVDRDRDCEQFF.

There are many counts of this clonotype. The chain joins TRBV29-1 to TRBJ1-1; weak D call: TRBD1 (5 bases). Germline CDR1 reads SQVTM; CDR2 reads ANQGSEA. The CDR3 extends over 15 amino acids. V was shortened by 3 bases and J by 0 bases, with 14 bases between the two germline ends. The CDR3 DNA reads TGCAGCGTTGACTCAGGCTGGGGGATGAACACTGAAGCTTTCTTT. Translation: CSVDSGWGMNTEAFF.

The chain combines TRBV2 with TRBJ1-1; no clear D. The CDR3 runs 12 residues. Trimming pared 8 bases from V and 0 bases from J, leaving 7 bases between. Per germline, CDR1 SNHLY and CDR2 FYNNEI. In DNA form, the CDR3 reads TGTGCCAGCCTGACGGTGAACACTGAAGCTTTCTTT. Protein product: CASLTVNTEAFF.

This clonotype has ten or more counts. The chain employs TRBV29-1 and TRBJ1-1; a weak D match, TRBD1 (6 bases). Germline V gene lookup returns CDR1 SQVTM and CDR2 ANQGSEA. With 4 bases removed from V and 0 bases from J, the gap between germline ends came to 6 bases. The CDR3 length is 12 residues. The chain's CDR3 is CSVGQVNTEAFF. CDR3 nucleotides: TGCAGCGTTGGACAGGTGAACACTGAAGCTTTCTTT.

Points on this clonotype: At one end, the junction sequence differs from germline, possibly due to a read error. The rearrangement links TRBV6-6 to TRBJ2-2; D perhaps matches TRBD1 (6 bases). Per the germline V gene, CDR1 is MNHNY and CDR2 is SVGAGI (reference sequence). The CDR3 spans 15 residues. CDR3 DNA: TGTGCAAGCAGTCTGGCGGACAGGAACACCGGGGAGCTGTTTTTT. Translated: CASSLADRNTGELFF.

This chain uses TRBV7-2 with TRBJ2-3, with D possibly matching TRBD2 (6 bases). This CDR3 has 15 residues. Germline CDR1 and CDR2: SGHTA and FQGNSA. The V end lost 1 base, the J end lost 2 bases, and 10 bases lay between the germline ends. CDR3 amino acids: CASSLGLRDTDTQYF. CDR3 in DNA: TGTGCCAGCAGCTTAGGGTTGCGGGACACAGATACGCAGTATTTT.

This clonotype has only a few counts. The rearrangement uses TRBV20-1 and TRBJ2-1; the match to TRBD2 covers 8 bases. Germline-derived CDR1 and CDR2 are DFQATT and SNEGSKA (reference sequence). V shed 3 bases, J shed 6 bases, and the junction held 4 bases outside the gene matches. The CDR3 sequence is 13 residues long. The CDR3 reads CSASGRAGNEQFF. In DNA, the CDR3 is TGCAGTGCTAGCGGGAGGGCGGGCAATGAGCAGTTCTTC.

This clonotype was detected ten times or more. The chain combines TRBV28 with TRBJ1-1; 7 nucleotides match TRBD1. Trimming took 5 bases from V and 14 from J; bases not matched to a gene: 11. CDR3 length equals 12 residues. The germline V gene encodes CDR1 MDHEN and CDR2 SYDVKM. DNA for the CDR3: TGTGCCAGCAGTCTGCAAACCGGGACAGTCTTCTTT. This gives the protein CASSLQTGTVFF.

In this sample, this clonotype turned up a few times. The chain joins TRBV7-9 to TRBJ1-1; D perhaps matches TRBD1 (6 bases). Trimming removed 5 bases at V and 0 bases at J, with 13 bases between. Germline-derived CDR1 and CDR2 are SEHNR and FQNEAQ (reference sequence). The CDR3 runs 15 residues. For the CDR3, the DNA is TGTGCCAGCAGCCCAACTCAGGGGATGAACACTGAAGCTTTCTTT. It codes for CASSPTQGMNTEAFF. The full variable domain, in which reference TRBV7-9 and TRBJ1-1 provide the parts outside the CDR3, is DTGVSQNPRHKITKRGQNVTFRCDPISEHNRLYWYRQTLGQGPEFLTYFQNEAQLEKSRLLSDRFSAERPKGSFSTLEIQRTEQGDSAMYLCASSPTQGMNTEAFFGQGTRLTVV.

The chain has TRBV10-3 and TRBJ2-2, with D possibly TRBD2 on 5 matching bases. With 3 bases removed from V and 6 bases from J, the gap between germline ends came to 11 bases. Per germline, CDR1 ENHRY and CDR2 SYGVKD. The CDR3 loop spans 14 amino acids. DNA for the CDR3: TGTGCCATCAGTGATCTCAGGACTTCCGGGGAGCTGTTTTTT. Protein product: CAISDLRTSGELFF.

This clonotype was observed a few times. The junction differs from germline at one of its ends, possibly a read error. The CDR3 protein is CASSRRTGSNTEVFF. The CDR3 DNA follows: TGTGCCAGCAGCCGCCGGACAGGGTCGAACACTGAAGTTTTCTTT. The chain joins TRBV11-2 to TRBJ1-1, with TRBD1 identical over 8 bases. CDR3 length equals 15 residues. From germline, CDR1 is SGHAT and CDR2 FQNNGV.

This chain links TRBV6-2 or TRBV6-3 with TRBJ2-7; possibly TRBD1 for D (6 bases). Trimming pared 2 bases from V and 3 bases from J, leaving 14 bases between. CDR1 and CDR2 from the germline V gene are MNHEY and SVGEGT. The CDR3 loop spans 15 amino acids. For the CDR3, the DNA is TGTGCCAGCAGTTACCCAACAGGGCCCAGCTACGAGCAGTACTTC. As protein: CASSYPTGPSYEQYF.